These T cell receptor beta chains were read from a single sample in a study of T cell changes during pregnancy in multiple sclerosis. Data came from immunoSEQ multiplex PCR; TCRdb stores just in-frame clones and leaves some out. The sample comprises about 89,000 clones, around 94% of which are singletons, and around 0.86% rests with the top ten. Sequenced here: peripheral blood, sampled in the third trimester of pregnancy. Every receptor here comes from a female donor with multiple sclerosis, enrolled in a pregnancy study. Each CDR3 is given with its conserved first and last residue. The order of the fields is clone size, CDR3 length, D gene, V gene, J gene, CDR3 DNA, CDR3 protein. A D gene is named only where the DNA matches it firmly. Where a row states a size, it is once, few, many or the class of an expanded clone; other rows omit it.

-	12	-	TRBV6-5	TRBJ1-2	TGTGCCTGGTTGGGCAGGAACTATGGCTACACCTTC	CAWLGRNYGYTF
once	13	-	TRBV10-1	TRBJ2-5	TGCGCCAGCAGTGACCGACAGCAAGAGACCCAGTACTTC	CASSDRQQETQYF
-	14	-	TRBV5-1	TRBJ1-2	TGCGCCAGCAGCTTGGGCCAGGGGAAGGACGGCTACACCTTC	CASSLGQGKDGYTF
-	18	TRBD1	TRBV5-6	TRBJ1-5	TGTGCCAGCAGCGCCGGGACAGGGATCCCCCTAAGCAATCAGCCCCAGCATTTT	CASSAGTGIPLSNQPQHF
-	13	-	TRBV11-3	TRBJ1-3	TGTGCCAGCAGCTTGGCCTCTGGAAACACCATATATTTT	CASSLASGNTIYF
-	16	-	TRBV6-5	TRBJ2-1	TGTGCCAGCAGTTCTCCGGACGGAGGCTCCTACAATGAGCAGTTCTTC	CASSSPDGGSYNEQFF
-	17	-	TRBV21-1	TRBJ1-5	TGTGCCAGCAGCACGGTCGCGGGGCACGGGGTTAGACAGCCCCAGCATTTT	CASSTVAGHGVRQPQHF
few	14	TRBD2	TRBV6-4	TRBJ2-5	TGTGCCAGCAGTGACTTCTCCAGGCGGGAGGCCCAGTACTTC	CASSDFSRREAQYF
few	14	TRBD1	TRBV19	TRBJ1-1	TGTGCCAGTAGTGTGGGACAGGGGCTCACTGAAGCTTTCTTT	CASSVGQGLTEAFF
-	18	-	TRBV21-1	TRBJ2-7	TGTGCCAGCATCGCAACGACTAGCGGGAGCCGTGTGACCTACGAGCAGTACTTC	CASIATTSGSRVTYEQYF
-	15	-	TRBV7-8	TRBJ2-3	TGTGCCAGCAGCAGAGGGGGGGAGAGCACAGATACGCAGTATTTT	CASSRGGESTDTQYF
-	16	TRBD1	TRBV4-3	TRBJ2-6	TGCGCCAGCAGCCAAGGACAGGGGGAAGGAGGCAACGTCCTGACTTTC	CASSQGQGEGGNVLTF
-	14	TRBD1	TRBV30	TRBJ2-7	TGTGCCTGGATGCGAGGACAGGGGGCCTACGAGCAGTACTTC	CAWMRGQGAYEQYF
-	14	-	TRBV5-1	TRBJ1-4	TGCGCCAGCAGCTTTGGGGCGAACTATGAAAAACTGTTTTTT	CASSFGANYEKLFF
-	16	-	TRBV27	TRBJ2-3	TGTGCCAGCAGTTTATGGTCAGGGTGGAGCACAGATACGCAGTATTTT	CASSLWSGWSTDTQYF
-	18	TRBD1	TRBV7-6	TRBJ1-4	TGTGCCAGCAGCGAAAGACCCGGGACAGGGGCAACTAATGAAAAACTGTTTTTT	CASSERPGTGATNEKLFF
-	15	TRBD2	TRBV27	TRBJ2-1	TGTGCCAGCAGTTCTCTAGCGGGAGGGCCCCATGAGCAGTTCTTC	CASSSLAGGPHEQFF
-	13	-	TRBV30	TRBJ1-1	TGTGCCTGGGAGTCGGGGGGGAGTACTGAAGCTTTCTTT	CAWESGGSTEAFF
-	15	-	TRBV5-4	TRBJ2-7	TGTGCCAGCAGCGCTACACTAGGGAGGCCCTACGAGCAGTACTTC	CASSATLGRPYEQYF
-	14	TRBD1	TRBV5-6	TRBJ2-5	TGTGCCAGCAGCTGGACCTACAGGGGGGAGACCCAGTACTTC	CASSWTYRGETQYF
-	15	TRBD1	TRBV27	TRBJ1-4	TGTGCCAGCAGTACCTCCGGGACAGTCAATGAAAAACTGTTTTTT	CASSTSGTVNEKLFF
-	13	TRBD1	TRBV19	TRBJ2-7	TGTGCCAGTAGTACTTGGACAGGGGTCGAGCAGTACTTC	CASSTWTGVEQYF
-	14	TRBD1	TRBV29-1	TRBJ2-7	TGCAGCGTTGAAAGGACAGGGGGCGCGGGCGAGCAGTACTTC	CSVERTGGAGEQYF
-	16	-	TRBV5-1	TRBJ2-5	TGCGCCAGCAGCTTGGCCGTCGGGACATTCCAAGAGACCCAGTACTTC	CASSLAVGTFQETQYF
once	16	TRBD2	TRBV2	TRBJ2-1	TGTGCCAGCAGTGTGGGACTAGCGGGCCCATACGATGAGCAGTTCTTC	CASSVGLAGPYDEQFF
-	16	-	TRBV7-9	TRBJ2-2	TGTGCCAGCAGCTTCGGGGCAGGGGTGAACACCGGGGAGCTGTTTTTT	CASSFGAGVNTGELFF
-	15	TRBD1	TRBV29-1	TRBJ2-4	TGCAGCGCCTGCACCGGGACAGGGATTTTAAACATTCAGTACTTC	CSACTGTGILNIQYF
-	15	TRBD1	TRBV5-1	TRBJ1-2	TGCGCCAGCAGCGGTTTACAGGGGCCCAACTATGGCTACACCTTC	CASSGLQGPNYGYTF
-	16	-	TRBV4-2	TRBJ2-7	TGTGCCAGCAGCCAAGAAGAAGAAAGCCTCTCCTACGAGCAGTACTTC	CASSQEEESLSYEQYF
-	14	-	TRBV7-9	TRBJ2-1	TGTGCCAGCAGCCCCCCAATCACCTACAATGAGCAGTTCTTC	CASSPPITYNEQFF
-	16	-	TRBV28	TRBJ1-5	TGTGCCAGCAGCTCACCTCGAGGGTATAGCAATCAGCCCCAGCATTTT	CASSSPRGYSNQPQHF
-	16	TRBD1	TRBV5-1	TRBJ2-3	TGCGCCAGCAGCCCGCACCCTACCCAGGGGGCAGATACGCAGTATTTT	CASSPHPTQGADTQYF
-	14	TRBD2	TRBV30	TRBJ2-5	TGTGCCTGGAGTGTAGGCGGGAGTAGAGAGACCCAGTACTTC	CAWSVGGSRETQYF
-	20	TRBD2	TRBV30	TRBJ2-7	TGTGCCTGGAGTGTACGGGTAGATAGGGTCCGAGCGGGGGGGGGCTACGAGCAGTACTTC	CAWSVRVDRVRAGGGYEQYF
-	17	TRBD2	TRBV9	TRBJ2-1	TGTGCCAGCAGCGACCAGCGGGGGAGAGGGGCATTGGATGAGCAGTTCTTC	CASSDQRGRGALDEQFF
-	12	-	TRBV5-1	TRBJ2-7	TGCGCCAGCGGCCTCGGGGGGCGAGAGCAGTACTTC	CASGLGGREQYF
once	14	TRBD2	TRBV7-2	TRBJ2-5	TGTGCCAGCAGCGTACTACGGAGGGAGGGGACCCAGTACTTC	CASSVLRREGTQYF
-	15	TRBD1	TRBV27	TRBJ2-7	TGTGCCAGCACCGCATCAGGGGGCGCAAAGAAAGAGCAGTACTTC	CASTASGGAKKEQYF
-	15	TRBD1	TRBV29-1	TRBJ1-1	TGCAGCGTTTCCGGGACAGGTTCCTGGGGCACTGAAGCTTTCTTT	CSVSGTGSWGTEAFF
once	15	TRBD1	TRBV27	TRBJ1-1	TGTGCCAGCAGTGCATGGGACAGGGGTGGCACTGAAGCTTTCTTT	CASSAWDRGGTEAFF
-	11	-	TRBV5-6	TRBJ2-1	TGTGCCAGCCGACTGGGGCATGAGCAGTTCTTC	CASRLGHEQFF
-	15	-	TRBV6-1	TRBJ1-5	TGTGCCAGCAGTGAAGCGCGGGCAGGTTATCAGCCCCAGCATTTT	CASSEARAGYQPQHF
-	12	-	TRBV6-1	TRBJ2-1	TGTGCCAGCAGTGAAGGAGGGAATGAGCAGTTCTTC	CASSEGGNEQFF
-	14	TRBD1	TRBV19	TRBJ2-7	TGTGCCAGTAGTAACCGGGACAGCAACTACGAGCAGTACTTC	CASSNRDSNYEQYF
-	13	-	TRBV19	TRBJ2-7	TGTGCCAGTATAGAACCCCTATCCTACGAGCAGTACTTC	CASIEPLSYEQYF
-	14	-	TRBV6-5	TRBJ2-3	TGTGCCAGCAGTTTAGGACAGTTCACAGATACGCAGTATTTT	CASSLGQFTDTQYF
-	12	-	TRBV9	TRBJ2-1	TGTGCCAGCGGGCCCTATTACAATGAGCAGTTCTTC	CASGPYYNEQFF
-	15	-	TRBV30	TRBJ2-2	TGTGCCTGCCAAGGGGGAATAGCGAACACCGGGGAGCTGTTTTTT	CACQGGIANTGELFF
-	14	-	TRBV7-2	TRBJ2-1	TGTGCCAGCAGCTTCCCCGGGATATACAATGAGCAGTTCTTC	CASSFPGIYNEQFF
once	15	TRBD1	TRBV7-8	TRBJ1-1	TGTGCCAGCAGCCCGGGACAGGGACGGAACACTGAAGCTTTCTTT	CASSPGQGRNTEAFF
-	15	-	TRBV7-9	TRBJ1-1	TGTGCCAGCAGCACCCCGGGGGGCGCGAGCACTGAAGCTTTCTTT	CASSTPGGASTEAFF
-	18	TRBD1	TRBV7-2	TRBJ2-2	TGTGCCAGCAGCTTCGTTGGGTACGGACAGGGGAACGTCGGGGAGCTGTTTTTT	CASSFVGYGQGNVGELFF
-	15	TRBD1	TRBV7-2	TRBJ2-7	TGTGCCAGCAGCTCAGGGACAGGGTCGTCCTACGAGCAGTACTTC	CASSSGTGSSYEQYF
-	15	TRBD1	TRBV6-1	TRBJ1-2	TGTGCCAGCAGAGCATACAGGGGCCCCAAGCAGGGCTACACCTTC	CASRAYRGPKQGYTF
-	16	-	TRBV7-8	TRBJ1-1	TGTGCCAGCAGCTTAGCGGGGATCGGGGGACCCAGGGAAGCTTTCTTT	CASSLAGIGGPREAFF